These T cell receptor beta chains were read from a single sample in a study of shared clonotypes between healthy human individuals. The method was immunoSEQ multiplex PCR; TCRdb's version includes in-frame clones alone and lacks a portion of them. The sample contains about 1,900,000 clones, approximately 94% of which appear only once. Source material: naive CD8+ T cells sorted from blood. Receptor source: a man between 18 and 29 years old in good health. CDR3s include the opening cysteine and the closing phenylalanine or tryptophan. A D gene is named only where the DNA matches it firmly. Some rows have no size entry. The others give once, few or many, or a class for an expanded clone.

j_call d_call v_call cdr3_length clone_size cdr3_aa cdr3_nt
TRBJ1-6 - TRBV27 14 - CASTEGGGNSPLHF TGTGCCAGCACCGAGGGTGGGGGCAATTCACCCCTCCACTTT
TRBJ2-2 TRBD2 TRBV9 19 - CASSERGLAGGVYTGELFF TGTGCCAGCAGCGAGAGAGGACTAGCGGGAGGGGTTTACACCGGGGAGCTGTTTTTT
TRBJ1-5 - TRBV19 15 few CASSIDLDSNQPQHF TGTGCCAGTAGTATAGATTTGGACAGTAATCAGCCCCAGCATTTT
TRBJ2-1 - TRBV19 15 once CASSMRGGYYNEQFF TGTGCCAGTAGTATGAGGGGGGGATATTACAATGAGCAGTTCTTC
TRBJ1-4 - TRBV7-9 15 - CASSAAPAPAEKLFF TGTGCCAGCAGCGCCGCCCCGGCCCCGGCGGAAAAACTGTTTTTT
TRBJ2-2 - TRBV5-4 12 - CASSPPSGELFF TGTGCCAGCAGCCCTCCTAGCGGGGAGCTGTTTTTT
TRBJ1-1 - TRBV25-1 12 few CASSEYGDSAFF TGTGCCAGCAGTGAATATGGAGATTCAGCTTTCTTT
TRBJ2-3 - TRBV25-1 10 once CASSDGTQYF TGTGCCAGCAGTGACGGTACGCAGTATTTT
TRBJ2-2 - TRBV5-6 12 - CASSWGTGELFF TGTGCCAGCAGCTGGGGCACCGGGGAGCTGTTTTTT
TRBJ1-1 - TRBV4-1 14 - CASSQTNSGPEAFF TGCGCCAGCAGCCAGACGAATAGCGGGCCTGAAGCTTTCTTT
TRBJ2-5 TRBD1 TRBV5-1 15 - CASSASGQGGETQYF TGCGCCAGCAGCGCCTCGGGACAGGGCGGGGAGACCCAGTACTTC
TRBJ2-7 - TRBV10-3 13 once CAGRTESSYEQYF TGTGCCGGAAGGACAGAGAGCTCCTACGAGCAGTACTTC
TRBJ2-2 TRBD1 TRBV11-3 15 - CASSPGTANTGELFF TGTGCCAGCAGCCCCGGGACAGCGAACACCGGGGAGCTGTTTTTT
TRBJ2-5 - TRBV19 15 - CASSMSGTLQETQYF TGTGCCAGTAGTATGTCCGGGACACTCCAAGAGACCCAGTACTTC
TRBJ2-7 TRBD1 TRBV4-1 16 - CASSYSLGQGAYEQYF TGCGCCAGCAGCTATAGCTTGGGACAGGGCGCCTACGAGCAGTACTTC
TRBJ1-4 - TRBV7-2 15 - CASSLGYSTNEKLFF TGTGCCAGCAGCTTAGGGTATTCAACTAATGAAAAACTGTTTTTT
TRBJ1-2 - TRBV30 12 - CASSGDDYGYTF TGTGCCTCGTCAGGGGACGACTATGGCTACACCTTC
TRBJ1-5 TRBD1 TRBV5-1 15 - CASSSTGDYNQPQHF TGCGCCAGCAGCTCGACAGGGGACTACAATCAGCCCCAGCATTTT